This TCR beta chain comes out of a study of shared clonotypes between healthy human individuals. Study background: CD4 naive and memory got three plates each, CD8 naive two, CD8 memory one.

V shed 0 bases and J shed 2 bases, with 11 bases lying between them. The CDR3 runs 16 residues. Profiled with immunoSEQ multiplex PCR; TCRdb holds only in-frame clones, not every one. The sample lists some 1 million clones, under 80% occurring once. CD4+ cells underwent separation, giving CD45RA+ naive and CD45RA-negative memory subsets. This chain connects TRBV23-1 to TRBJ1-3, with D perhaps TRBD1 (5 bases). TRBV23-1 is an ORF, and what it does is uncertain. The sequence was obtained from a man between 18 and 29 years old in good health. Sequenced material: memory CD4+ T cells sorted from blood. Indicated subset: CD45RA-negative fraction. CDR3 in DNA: TGCGCCAGCAGTCAATCTAGTAGGGGCGCTGGAAACACCATATATTTT. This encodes CASSQSSRGAGNTIYF.